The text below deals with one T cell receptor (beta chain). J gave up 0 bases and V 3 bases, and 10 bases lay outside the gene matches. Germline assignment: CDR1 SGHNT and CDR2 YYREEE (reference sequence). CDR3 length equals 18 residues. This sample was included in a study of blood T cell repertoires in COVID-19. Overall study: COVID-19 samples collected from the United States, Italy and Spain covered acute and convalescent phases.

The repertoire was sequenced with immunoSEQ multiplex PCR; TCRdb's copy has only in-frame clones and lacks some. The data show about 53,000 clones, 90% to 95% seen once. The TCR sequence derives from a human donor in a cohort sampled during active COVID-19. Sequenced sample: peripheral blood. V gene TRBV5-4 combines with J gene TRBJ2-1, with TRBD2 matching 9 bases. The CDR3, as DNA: TGTGCCAGCAGCTCCGGTCGTTATAGCGGGAGCTCCTACAATGAGCAGTTCTTC. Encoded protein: CASSSGRYSGSSYNEQFF.